The source of this T cell receptor (beta chain) is a study of T cell responses to AZD1222 COVID-19 vaccine. About this clone: Its antigen is not known.

Assay: immunoSEQ multiplex PCR; the TCRdb copy retains only in-frame clones and omits some. The data contain some 150,000 clones, more than 75% of them seen just once; the ten biggest clones take up around 3%. The CDR3 has 15 amino acids. V was shortened by 1 base and J by 3 bases, with 10 bases between the two germline ends. The germline V gene encodes CDR1 MNHEY and CDR2 SMNVEV (reference sequence). Study conclusions and caveats: Spike regions recognized by vaccine-associated CD4 TCRs spanned the protein, led by 160-218 and 743-854.

The chain employs TRBV27 and TRBJ2-4; D uncertain. This material consisted of peripheral blood, taken 28 days after the second AZD1222 dose. The TCR sequence derives from an adult who received the AZD1222 COVID-19 vaccine. Here the CDR3 DNA reads TGTGCCAGCAGTTTATTTTCGGACGGCAAAAACATTCAGTACTTC. Encoded protein: CASSLFSDGKNIQYF.